Listed below are T cell receptor beta chains from one sample, sequenced in a study of PD-1 blockade in classical Hodgkin lymphoma. Sequencing used immunoSEQ multiplex PCR; TCRdb keeps in-frame clones, though not all of them. The table shows more than 25,000 clones, with around 83% occurring only once. The input for sequencing was CD4+ T cells from blood, taken before the fourth cycle of nivolumab. Receptors originate from a human donor with classical Hodgkin lymphoma. Both conserved end residues are part of each CDR3. D genes are given only for firm matches. Clone size is shown for a subset of rows, as once, few, many or a class of expanded clone.

CDR3 DNA: TGTGCAAGTCGCTTAGCCACATCTTATGACGTAGCGGGATTTATCGGCGAGCAGTACTTC; CDR3 protein: CASRLATSYDVAGFIGEQYF; clone size: once; D gene: .; V gene: TRBV12-2; J gene: TRBJ2-7
CDR3 DNA: TGTGCCAGCAAACCGGGACTAGCGGGTAATGAGCAGTTCTTC; CDR3 protein: CASKPGLAGNEQFF; clone size: .; D gene: TRBD2; V gene: TRBV2; J gene: TRBJ2-1
CDR3 DNA: TGCGCCAGCAGCCGGGGGGATGGGAATTCACCCCTCCACTTT; CDR3 protein: CASSRGDGNSPLHF; clone size: .; D gene: .; V gene: TRBV5-1; J gene: TRBJ1-6
CDR3 DNA: TGTGCCAGCTCACCTGTCCCAGGGGAGGGCTACACCTTC; CDR3 protein: CASSPVPGEGYTF; clone size: few; D gene: .; V gene: TRBV18; J gene: TRBJ1-2
CDR3 DNA: TGCGCCAGCAGCTTGGAAGGGGTGGAGCAGTACTTC; CDR3 protein: CASSLEGVEQYF; clone size: .; D gene: .; V gene: TRBV5-1; J gene: TRBJ2-7
CDR3 DNA: TGTGCCAGCACCCCGGACCATCGGGGCTACACCTTC; CDR3 protein: CASTPDHRGYTF; clone size: .; D gene: .; V gene: TRBV6-1; J gene: TRBJ1-2
CDR3 DNA: TGTGCCAGCAGATTGGGTCGAGAACAGGGGGGCTACACCTTC; CDR3 protein: CASRLGREQGGYTF; clone size: .; D gene: TRBD1; V gene: TRBV6-5; J gene: TRBJ1-2
CDR3 DNA: TGTGCCAGCAGCTTGGGGACACCAGGACGAGGTGAAAAACTGTTTTTT; CDR3 protein: CASSLGTPGRGEKLFF; clone size: once; D gene: .; V gene: TRBV5-4; J gene: TRBJ1-4
CDR3 DNA: TGTGCCATCAGTACGTCTAGCGGTGAAAAACTGTTTTTT; CDR3 protein: CAISTSSGEKLFF; clone size: .; D gene: .; V gene: TRBV10-3; J gene: TRBJ1-4
CDR3 DNA: TGCAGCGCCCAGGGGGGCAACACTGAAGCTTTCTTT; CDR3 protein: CSAQGGNTEAFF; clone size: .; D gene: TRBD1; V gene: TRBV29-1; J gene: TRBJ1-1
CDR3 DNA: TGTGCCAGCAGGAAGGATTCGGGCTACACCTTC; CDR3 protein: CASRKDSGYTF; clone size: once; D gene: .; V gene: TRBV2; J gene: TRBJ1-2
CDR3 DNA: TGTGCCAGCAGTCTGACTAGAAACCAAGAGACCCAGTACTTC; CDR3 protein: CASSLTRNQETQYF; clone size: .; D gene: .; V gene: TRBV2; J gene: TRBJ2-5
CDR3 DNA: TGTGCCAGCAGCTTAGGAGCTGGAGATACGCAGTATTTT; CDR3 protein: CASSLGAGDTQYF; clone size: .; D gene: .; V gene: TRBV7-9; J gene: TRBJ2-3
CDR3 DNA: TGTGCCAGCAGAGCAGGGTACCCCACCTACGAGCAGTACTTC; CDR3 protein: CASRAGYPTYEQYF; clone size: .; D gene: .; V gene: TRBV6-1; J gene: TRBJ2-7
CDR3 DNA: TGCAGCATTGTTGTAGCGGGTAGCTCCTACGAGCAGTACTTC; CDR3 protein: CSIVVAGSSYEQYF; clone size: .; D gene: TRBD2; V gene: TRBV29-1; J gene: TRBJ2-7
CDR3 DNA: TGTGCCAGCTCACCACCCGGAGGGGTACGGGAGACCCAGTACTTC; CDR3 protein: CASSPPGGVRETQYF; clone size: .; D gene: .; V gene: TRBV18; J gene: TRBJ2-5
CDR3 DNA: TGTGCCAGCAACCTGGGGGGGAACTACAATGAGCAGTTCTTC; CDR3 protein: CASNLGGNYNEQFF; clone size: .; D gene: TRBD2; V gene: TRBV27; J gene: TRBJ2-1
CDR3 DNA: TGTGCTAGTAGCCTGGGGGGGCTAGGGGAGACCCAGTACTTC; CDR3 protein: CASSLGGLGETQYF; clone size: .; D gene: .; V gene: TRBV12-5; J gene: TRBJ2-5
CDR3 DNA: TGTGCCAGCAGTGAAGCAGAAGTATCTGGAAACACCATATATTTT; CDR3 protein: CASSEAEVSGNTIYF; clone size: .; D gene: .; V gene: TRBV6-1; J gene: TRBJ1-3
CDR3 DNA: TGCGCCAGCAGCTTGGCCCCGGGAAGAACCGACTACGAGCAGTACTTC; CDR3 protein: CASSLAPGRTDYEQYF; clone size: .; D gene: .; V gene: TRBV5-1; J gene: TRBJ2-7
CDR3 DNA: TGTGCCAGCAGTTTATCGAATCAGTATGGCTACACCTTC; CDR3 protein: CASSLSNQYGYTF; clone size: few; D gene: .; V gene: TRBV27; J gene: TRBJ1-2
CDR3 DNA: TGTGCCAGCAGCTTACAGGGTCACACTGAAGCTTTCTTT; CDR3 protein: CASSLQGHTEAFF; clone size: once; D gene: .; V gene: TRBV5-5; J gene: TRBJ1-1
CDR3 DNA: TGTGCCAGCAGAGAAGGAAACACTGAAGCTTTCTTT; CDR3 protein: CASREGNTEAFF; clone size: .; D gene: .; V gene: TRBV6-1; J gene: TRBJ1-1
CDR3 DNA: TGTGCCAGCAGTTTAGAGGGGTTGGGAGGACAGGGGGTCACTCGTACGCAGTATTTT; CDR3 protein: CASSLEGLGGQGVTRTQYF; clone size: .; D gene: TRBD1; V gene: TRBV27; J gene: TRBJ2-3
CDR3 DNA: TGCGCCAGCAGCTTGGAAGCGCGGGACCAAGAGACCCAGTACTTC; CDR3 protein: CASSLEARDQETQYF; clone size: .; D gene: .; V gene: TRBV5-1; J gene: TRBJ2-5
CDR3 DNA: TGCGCCAGCAGCGCCACTCCCGGGACAAATGAAGCTTTCTTT; CDR3 protein: CASSATPGTNEAFF; clone size: .; D gene: .; V gene: TRBV5-1; J gene: TRBJ1-1
CDR3 DNA: TGCACAGCGCTCGAAAGGGCTAGAATGAGGTGGAGGAGGCAAACGGCGGATCGGGCGCCTGAAGCTTTCTTT; CDR3 protein: CTALERARMRWRRQTADRAPEAFF; clone size: .; D gene: .; V gene: TRBV1; J gene: TRBJ1-1
CDR3 DNA: TGTGCCAGCAGCTTAGAGACAGGGGGAACTGAAGCTTTCTTT; CDR3 protein: CASSLETGGTEAFF; clone size: once; D gene: TRBD1; V gene: TRBV5-4; J gene: TRBJ1-1
CDR3 DNA: TGTGCCAGCAGCTTAGGTGGGGCCAACGTCCTGACTTTC; CDR3 protein: CASSLGGANVLTF; clone size: .; D gene: .; V gene: TRBV7-7; J gene: TRBJ2-6
CDR3 DNA: TGTGCCAGTTTTCCGGGACAACTAAACTATGGCTACACCTTC; CDR3 protein: CASFPGQLNYGYTF; clone size: .; D gene: .; V gene: TRBV6-5; J gene: TRBJ1-2
CDR3 DNA: TGTGCCAGTAGTATCCAGGGCTCCACGGGGCCCCAGCATTTT; CDR3 protein: CASSIQGSTGPQHF; clone size: .; D gene: .; V gene: TRBV19; J gene: TRBJ1-5
CDR3 DNA: TGTGCCAGCAGTTACACCTACCGGGACACCAACTATGGCTACACCTTC; CDR3 protein: CASSYTYRDTNYGYTF; clone size: .; D gene: .; V gene: TRBV6-5; J gene: TRBJ1-2
CDR3 DNA: TGTGCCAGCACCTTAGCGGGAGGCAACTCCTACGAGCAGTACTTC; CDR3 protein: CASTLAGGNSYEQYF; clone size: .; D gene: TRBD2; V gene: TRBV6-6; J gene: TRBJ2-7
CDR3 DNA: TGTGCCAGCAGCCCACAGGGGAGGGGGTTCAATCAGCCCCAGCATTTT; CDR3 protein: CASSPQGRGFNQPQHF; clone size: .; D gene: TRBD1; V gene: TRBV7-2; J gene: TRBJ1-5